These 24 T cell receptor beta chains were all obtained from the same sample, sequenced in a study of control samples from healthy donors and cancer patients. Using immunoSEQ multiplex PCR, the repertoire was profiled, and TCRdb retains in-frame clones only, with some absent. The sample yields around 90,000 clones, about 89% seen once. The sample was blood. These receptors were obtained from a man younger than 40 in good health.

This chain links TRBV7-2 with TRBJ2-7; D ambiguous. CDR1 is SGHTA, CDR2 FQGNSA, per germline. V shed 7 bases and J shed 5 bases, with 15 bases lying between them. The CDR3 is 13 amino acids. The CDR3 DNA sequence: TGTGCCAGCACCTCCCGGGTAGGGAACGAGCAGTACTTC. Its translation: CASTSRVGNEQYF.

This chain links TRBV30 with TRBJ1-1; D may be TRBD1 (6 bases). V lost 1 base and J 8 bases, leaving 35 bases between the germline ends. Germline CDR1 is GTSNPN and CDR2 is SVGIG (reference sequence). CDR3 length: 20 residues. Here the CDR3 DNA reads TGTGCCTGGAGTGATCTAAGGCGTGGTAAATCTACCGGGACACCGGACGAAGCTTTCTTT. Translation gives CAWSDLRRGKSTGTPDEAFF.

The chain is built from TRBV5-6 and TRBJ2-3; D remains ambiguous. V lost 2 bases to trimming and J lost 0 bases, with 4 bases between them. The CDR3 length is 13 residues. Germline assignment: CDR1 SGHDT and CDR2 YYEEEE. The CDR3 nucleotides read TGTGCCAGCAGCTTTGGCAGCACAGATACGCAGTATTTT. Its protein product is CASSFGSTDTQYF. Combining the CDR3 with reference TRBV5-6 and TRBJ2-3 gives the whole variable domain DAGVTQSPTHLIKTRGQQVTLRCSPKSGHDTVSWYQQALGQGPQFIFQYYEEEERQRGNFPDRFSGHQFPNYSSELNVNALLLGDSALYLCASSFGSTDTQYFGPGTRLTVL.

This clone showed up just a few times. The CDR3 is CASSPGWLETQYF. DNA of the CDR3: TGTGCCAGCTCACCAGGGTGGTTGGAGACCCAGTACTTC. The gene calls are TRBV18 and TRBJ2-5; D is unclear. Germline lookup yields CDR1 KGHSH and CDR2 LQKENI. Between the trimmed V and J ends, which lost 2 bases and 5 bases, there was a span of 9 bases. This CDR3 is 13 amino acids long.

The rearrangement uses TRBV6-5 and TRBJ2-6, with unresolved D. There are 16 residues in the CDR3. Germline CDR1 MNHEY, CDR2 SVGAGI. V lost 2 bases and J lost 0, with 8 bases in between. The CDR3 reads CASSYMRSSGANVLTF. As DNA, the CDR3 is TGTGCCAGCAGTTACATGCGGAGCTCTGGGGCCAACGTCCTGACTTTC.

This clone was seen only once. The gene calls are TRBV27 and TRBJ2-7; D might be TRBD1 (5 bases). Deletions cut 11 bases from V and 3 bases from J, with 17 bases between. Germline V CDR1 and CDR2: MNHEY, SMNVEV (reference sequence). The CDR3 covers 13 residues. CDR3 amino acids: CAVGRGFFYEQYF. In DNA, the CDR3 is TGTGCCGTCGGAAGGGGATTCTTCTACGAGCAGTACTTC.

The chain couples TRBV6-5 to TRBJ1-2; the match to TRBD1 covers 7 bases. Germline lookup yields CDR1 MNHEY and CDR2 SVGAGI. CDR3 length: 14 amino acids. V trimming: 0 bases; J trimming: 5 bases; junction bases outside the gene matches: 3. CDR3 DNA: TGTGCCAGCAGTTACTCGCAGGGGGTATATGGCTACACCTTC. Its translation is CASSYSQGVYGYTF.

The rearrangement joins TRBV7-9 to TRBJ1-3; D remains unclear. The CDR3 spans 16 residues. Germline V gene data show CDR1 as SEHNR and CDR2 as FQNEAQ (reference sequence). V was clipped by 7 bases and J by 0 bases, with 16 bases between them. The CDR3 DNA reads as TGTGCCAGCACCCTTTTGGGTGGACCCTCTGGAAACACCATATATTTT. Amino acid sequence: CASTLLGGPSGNTIYF.

This clone was seen more than once but under ten times. The V and J genes are TRBV5-1 and TRBJ2-2; D remains ambiguous. Germline CDR1 and CDR2: SGHRS and YFSETQ. The length of the CDR3 is 12 residues. V lost 0 bases to trimming and J lost 8 bases, with 5 bases between them. The CDR3 DNA reads TGCGCCAGCAGCTTGGAGAAGGGGGAGCTGTTTTTT. Translating gives CASSLEKGELFF.

This clone has just one count. The V gene is TRBV4-1, the J gene TRBJ2-2, with a possible D match to TRBD1 (6 bases). Germline-derived CDR1 and CDR2 are MGHRA and YSYEKL. The CDR3 loop spans 14 amino acids. Trimming took 4 bases from V and 6 from J, leaving 12 bases between them. Here the CDR3 DNA reads TGCGCCAGCAGCCCACCCACAGGGCCCGGGGAGCTGTTTTTT. The encoded protein is CASSPPTGPGELFF.

J is TRBJ2-2 and V is TRBV19; 8 nucleotides align to TRBD1. CDR3 length equals 13 residues. Trimming removed 5 bases from V and 7 bases from J; junction bases left unmatched: 3. Looked up from germline, CDR1 is LNHDA and CDR2 is SQIVND (reference sequence). The CDR3 sequence: CASSLQGVGELFF. Here the CDR3 DNA reads TGTGCCAGTAGTTTACAGGGGGTCGGGGAGCTGTTTTTT.

The chain links TRBV9 to TRBJ2-7; a possible D gene is TRBD2 (7 bases). This CDR3 region has 15 residues. V dropped 0 bases and J dropped 1 base, with 11 bases sitting between them. Germline values: CDR1 SGDLS, CDR2 YYNGEE. Written as DNA, the CDR3 is TGTGCCAGCAGCGTAGAGGGGGGGTGGTCCTACGAGCAGTACTTC. Its translation is CASSVEGGWSYEQYF.

V gene TRBV27 combines with J gene TRBJ1-6; 7 bases agree with TRBD1. The CDR3 is 14 residues long. Germline CDR1 and CDR2: MNHEY and SMNVEV (reference sequence). V trimming: 4 bases; J trimming: 4 bases; junction bases outside the gene matches: 1. CDR3 DNA: TGTGCCAGCAGTTGGGGACAGTATAATTCACCCCTCCACTTT. Protein: CASSWGQYNSPLHF.

The chain couples TRBV6-1 to TRBJ1-5; D is uncertain. CDR1 and CDR2 from the germline V gene are MNHNS and SASEGT. The V gene lost 2 bases and the J gene lost 6 bases, with 8 bases spanning the gap. The CDR3 runs 13 residues. As DNA, the CDR3 is TGTGCCAGCAGTGAAAGGGAGGGTCAGCCCCAGCATTTT. It yields the protein CASSEREGQPQHF.

V and J are TRBV30 and TRBJ2-7, with D possibly matching TRBD2 (5 bases). The CDR3 extends over 13 amino acids. Between the trimmed V and J ends, which lost 2 bases and 4 bases, there was a span of 12 bases. Germline values: CDR1 GTSNPN, CDR2 SVGIG (reference sequence). The CDR3 nucleotides read TGTGCCTGGAGTATCTCGGGGATTTACGAGCAGTACTTC. Amino acids: CAWSISGIYEQYF.

The chain couples TRBV25-1 to TRBJ1-4; no firm D call. V was cut by 8 bases and J by 4 bases, with 14 bases left in between. The germline V gene encodes CDR1 MGHDK and CDR2 SYGVNS. This CDR3 comprises 14 residues. Written as DNA, the CDR3 is TGTGCCAGCTCCCCCGGAAAGGTTAATGAAAAACTGTTTTTT. Translation gives CASSPGKVNEKLFF. Based on the CDR3 plus reference TRBV25-1 and TRBJ1-4, the full variable domain is EADIYQTPRYLVIGTGKKITLECSQTMGHDKMYWYQQDPGMELHLIHYSYGVNSTEKGDLSSESTVSRIRTEHFPLTLESARPSHTSQYLCASSPGKVNEKLFFGSGTQLSVL.

This clone was picked up a small number of times. The CDR3 loop is CASSSTGYGNTEAFF. The CDR3 bases are TGTGCCAGCAGTTCGACAGGGTATGGGAACACTGAAGCTTTCTTT. The genes are TRBV28 and TRBJ1-1; 7 bases line up with TRBD1. The germline CDR1 and CDR2 sequences are MDHEN and SYDVKM. V shed 4 bases and J 1 base; nucleotides not matched to a gene: 6. There are 15 residues in the CDR3.

V is TRBV7-2 and J is TRBJ2-2; 9 nucleotides match TRBD1. The CDR3 sequence is 16 residues long. Trimming took 5 bases from V and 5 from J; bases not matched to a gene: 9. Per the germline V gene, CDR1 is SGHTA and CDR2 is FQGNSA. For the CDR3, the DNA is TGTGCCAGCAGCCCTCCGGGACAGGGACGAACCGGGGAGCTGTTTTTT. Amino acids: CASSPPGQGRTGELFF.

CDR3 amino acids: CATSPATGTGEGYGYTF. The CDR3 DNA reads as TGTGCCACCAGCCCTGCAACCGGGACAGGGGAGGGCTATGGCTACACCTTC. The chain is built from TRBV24-1 and TRBJ1-2, with 10 positions matching TRBD1. Germline values: CDR1 KGHDR, CDR2 SFDVKD. The CDR3 contains 17 residues. V dropped 7 bases and J dropped 4; count of bases not matched to a gene: 14.

The chain has TRBV27 and TRBJ2-3; the match to TRBD1 covers 9 bases. The length of the CDR3 is 17 residues. Germline CDR1 reads MNHEY; CDR2 reads SMNVEV (reference sequence). V dropped 6 bases and J dropped 0; count of bases not matched to a gene: 10. The DNA of the CDR3 is TGTGCCAGCAGACACAGGGGGCCCTGGACTAGCACAGATACGCAGTATTTT. It translates to CASRHRGPWTSTDTQYF.

This sequence joins TRBV24-1 and TRBJ2-3, with D hard to call. V was clipped by 6 bases and J by 0 bases, with 9 bases between them. CDR3 length: 14 residues. The V gene's germline CDR1 is KGHDR and CDR2 SFDVKD. The CDR3 here is CATSPYYSTDTQYF. The CDR3 DNA reads TGTGCCACCAGTCCATATTATAGCACAGATACGCAGTATTTT.

The chain employs TRBV6-1 and TRBJ2-7, with D maybe TRBD1 (6 bases). Trimming removed 3 bases at V and 5 bases at J, with 11 bases between. This CDR3 spans 13 amino acids. Germline loops: CDR1 MNHNS, CDR2 SASEGT. The CDR3 reads CASSEVGADEQYV. CDR3 in DNA: TGTGCCAGCAGTGAGGTGGGGGCGGACGAGCAGTACGTC.

This clone was picked up a small number of times. The V call is TRBV24-1, the J call TRBJ1-2; D remains ambiguous. V was clipped by 7 bases and J by 4 bases, with 9 bases between them. The CDR3 extends over 12 amino acids. Germline values: CDR1 KGHDR, CDR2 SFDVKD. CDR3 sequence: CATSDGFYGYTF. CDR3 bases: TGTGCCACCAGCGACGGATTCTATGGCTACACCTTC.

The CDR3 DNA is TGTGCCAGCAGTGCGACCTATACAACCTACGAGCAGTACTTC. Protein product: CASSATYTTYEQYF. V gene TRBV2 combines with J gene TRBJ2-7; D call uncertain. Per germline, CDR1 SNHLY and CDR2 FYNNEI. V was clipped by 4 bases and J by 2 bases, with 12 bases between them. This CDR3 is 14 amino acids long.